The 9 T cell receptor beta chains listed next were all sequenced from one sample in a study of T cell responses to AZD1222 COVID-19 vaccine. Assay: immunoSEQ multiplex PCR; the TCRdb copy retains only in-frame clones and omits some. The sample consists of 60,000 to 70,000 clones, roughly 82% of them appearing once. Source: peripheral blood, taken on day 0 of AZD1222 vaccination. The receptor set was obtained from an adult in good health.

This clone was seen a few times. The chain joins TRBV3-1 (or the pseudogene TRBV3-2) to TRBJ2-5, with a possible D match to TRBD2 (6 bases). There are 15 residues in the CDR3. The germline gives CDR1 LGHDT, CDR2 YNNKEL (reference sequence). Trimming stripped 0 bases from V and 2 bases from J, with 10 bases between. The DNA of the CDR3 is TGTGCCAGCAGCCAAGATACTCGGGGGCAAGAGACCCAGTACTTC. Protein sequence: CASSQDTRGQETQYF.

V is TRBV11-2 and J is TRBJ1-2; TRBD1 might be the D (6 bases). CDR1 and CDR2 (germline): SGHAT, FQNNGV. The CDR3 has 13 amino acids. Trimming took 5 bases from V and 8 from J, leaving 15 bases between them. The DNA for the CDR3 is TGTGCCAGCAGCCTCGACAGGCTAGACGGCTACACCTTC. This translates into CASSLDRLDGYTF. The full variable domain, with the rest looked up from reference TRBV11-2 and TRBJ1-2, is EAGVAQSPRYKIIEKRQSVAFWCNPISGHATLYWYQQILGQGPKLLIQFQNNGVVDDSQLPKDRFSAERLKGVDSTLKIQPAKLEDSAVYLCASSLDRLDGYTFGSGTRLTVV.

The chain links TRBV30 to TRBJ2-7; 9 bases align to TRBD1. This CDR3 spans 13 amino acids. With 5 bases clipped from V and 5 bases from J, the junction kept 7 bases outside the gene matches. Per the germline V gene, CDR1 is GTSNPN and CDR2 is SVGIG (reference sequence). The CDR3 DNA follows: TGTGCCTGGCAGGGACAGGGAAAGAACGAGCAGTACTTC. Amino acids: CAWQGQGKNEQYF.

The chain uses TRBV27 and TRBJ2-7; a weak D match, TRBD2 (5 bases). V lost 5 bases and J 0 bases, leaving 20 bases between the germline ends. Germline loops: CDR1 MNHEY, CDR2 SMNVEV (reference sequence). The CDR3 contains 17 residues. CDR3: CASSPLALEVSSYEQYF. CDR3 sequence (DNA): TGTGCCAGCAGTCCCCTAGCCCTTGAGGTAAGCTCCTACGAGCAGTACTTC.

The sample holds one count of this clone. The chain carries TRBV7-2 and TRBJ2-1, with TRBD2 matching over 13 bases. Trimming at V came to 5 bases and at J to 9 bases, leaving 7 bases not matched to a gene. Per germline, CDR1 SGHTA and CDR2 FQGNSA. The CDR3 extends over 15 amino acids. The CDR3 here is CASSRTSGGAGEQFF. DNA of the CDR3: TGTGCCAGCAGCCGCACTAGCGGGGGGGCCGGTGAGCAGTTCTTC.

J is TRBJ2-1 and V is TRBV6-5; TRBD1 agrees at 7 bases. Germline CDR1 and CDR2: MNHEY and SVGAGI. V lost 9 bases to trimming and J lost 0 bases; unmatched junction nucleotides: 8. The CDR3 contains 15 residues. Written as DNA, the CDR3 is TGTGCCAGTTCGTCCGGGACAGTCTCCTACAATGAGCAGTTCTTC. Translating it yields CASSSGTVSYNEQFF.

Only one count was recorded for this clone. The chain links TRBV2 to TRBJ2-7, with D possibly being TRBD2 (6 bases). CDR1 and CDR2 from the germline V gene are SNHLY and FYNNEI. The V and J ends lost 5 bases and 5 bases respectively, with 13 bases between them. The CDR3 loop spans 13 amino acids. The CDR3 region has the DNA TGTGCCAGCAGTAAGAACGGGGAGGACGAGCAGTACTTC. Translated, it gives CASSKNGEDEQYF.

The rearrangement uses TRBV20-1 and TRBJ1-1; 7 bases fit TRBD1. The junction had 9 bases not matched to a gene; V was cut back by 3 bases and J by 5 bases. This CDR3 spans 14 amino acids. The V gene's germline CDR1 is DFQATT and CDR2 SNEGSKA (reference sequence). The CDR3 DNA sequence: TGCAGTGCTAGTAGGGGGCAGGGAAGAACTGAAGCTTTCTTT. Protein: CSASRGQGRTEAFF.

This chain links TRBV6-4 with TRBJ1-2, with D maybe TRBD1 (6 bases). Germline assignment: CDR1 MRHNA and CDR2 SNTAGT. This CDR3 contains 15 residues. The ends were cut back, 6 bases at V and 0 bases at J, with 14 bases in the middle. Here the CDR3 DNA reads TGTGCCAGCAGGCAACCGGGACACACTAACTATGGCTACACCTTC. This translates into CASRQPGHTNYGYTF.